This T cell receptor beta chain was obtained from a study of shared T cell receptors in the human thymus. Assay: immunoSEQ multiplex PCR; the TCRdb copy retains only in-frame clones and omits some. The sample records about 380,000 clones, roughly 94% being singletons. The sequencing input was thymocytes. The receptor comes from a human donor.

The CDR3 region has the DNA TGTGCCAGCAGCGCAAGGGACGAGGCCGCAGATACGCAGTATTTT. It codes for CASSARDEAADTQYF. V is TRBV7-2 and J is TRBJ2-3, with D possibly being TRBD1 or TRBD2 (5 bases each). The germline gives CDR1 SGHTA, CDR2 FQGNSA. The ends were cut back, 5 bases at V and 4 bases at J, with 16 bases in the middle. The CDR3 runs 15 residues.